The next 25 T cell receptor beta chains were all read from a single sample in a study of T cell responses to AZD1222 COVID-19 vaccine. The table came from immunoSEQ multiplex PCR; TCRdb's copy has only in-frame clones and leaves some out. This repertoire shows 160,000 or so clones, around 85% found once; its top ten account for approximately 7%. The sample in question was peripheral blood, obtained after recovery from COVID-19. The receptor set was obtained from an adult who had recovered from COVID-19.

CDR3 amino acids: CATSVGGNPSTDTQYF. As DNA, the CDR3 is TGTGCCACCAGTGTTGGGGGTAATCCTAGCACAGATACGCAGTATTTT. J is TRBJ2-3 and V is TRBV24-1; D may correspond to TRBD1 or TRBD2 (5 bases each). Trimming pared 5 bases from V and 0 bases from J, leaving 14 bases between. The CDR3 sequence is 16 residues long. CDR1 is KGHDR, CDR2 SFDVKD, per germline.

This clone appeared a single time. The chain employs TRBV7-9 and TRBJ2-3; no firm D call. With 5 bases removed from V and 2 bases from J, the gap between germline ends came to 17 bases. The germline V gene encodes CDR1 SEHNR and CDR2 FQNEAQ (reference sequence). This CDR3 contains 16 residues. CDR3 loop: CASSIRATASTDTQYF. For the CDR3, the DNA is TGTGCCAGCAGCATCCGGGCCACTGCTTCCACAGATACGCAGTATTTT.

Concerning this clone: Other DNA sequences in this sample translate to the same CDR3. V and J are TRBV28 and TRBJ1-2; TRBD1 matches 7 bases. The V and J ends lost 3 bases and 4 bases, in that order; junction bases with no gene match: 2. The CDR3 has 13 residues. Germline V CDR1 and CDR2: MDHEN, SYDVKM. CDR3 loop: CASSLGQIYGYTF. CDR3 nucleotides: TGTGCCAGCAGTTTGGGACAGATCTATGGCTACACCTTC.

The V and J genes are TRBV10-3 and TRBJ1-2; no reliable D call. The CDR3 loop spans 12 amino acids. The V end was cut by 0 bases, the J end by 8 bases, with 7 bases between. CDR1 and CDR2 from the germline V gene are ENHRY and SYGVKD. CDR3 residues: CAISESLGGYTF. In DNA, the CDR3 is TGTGCCATCAGTGAGTCTCTGGGGGGCTACACCTTC.

The chain employs TRBV5-4 and TRBJ2-7; D remains ambiguous. V was pared by 0 bases and J by 0 bases, with 10 bases between. This CDR3 has 15 residues. The germline V gene has CDR1 SGHNT and CDR2 YYREEE (reference sequence). The CDR3 loop reads CASSLEAGRSYEQYF. CDR3 sequence (DNA): TGTGCCAGCAGCTTGGAGGCAGGCCGCTCCTACGAGCAGTACTTC.

This clone was observed once. This chain connects TRBV11-3 to TRBJ2-2; D may be TRBD1 (5 bases). There are 14 residues in the CDR3. Per germline, CDR1 SGHNT and CDR2 YENEEA. Trimming took 5 bases from V and 2 from J, leaving 9 bases between them. CDR3 region: CASSVTGNTGELFF. CDR3 nucleotide sequence: TGTGCCAGCAGCGTTACAGGAAACACCGGGGAGCTGTTTTTT.

The chain recombines TRBV12-3 or TRBV12-4 with TRBJ1-1; 9 nucleotides agree with TRBD1. The CDR3 has 13 residues. The trim removed 5 bases at V and 8 bases at J, leaving 6 bases unmatched. In DNA, the CDR3 is TGTGCCAGCAGTCGAACAGGGGGCGGGGAAGCTTTCTTT. Protein sequence: CASSRTGGGEAFF.

The V and J genes are TRBV6-1 and TRBJ1-2; D gene unclear. V dropped 1 base and J dropped 0 bases, with 18 bases sitting between them. The CDR3 covers 18 residues. CDR1 and CDR2 (germline): MNHNS, SASEGT. The CDR3: CASSEGRFRRTSNYGYTF. The CDR3 coding sequence is TGTGCCAGCAGTGAAGGGAGGTTCCGACGAACTTCTAACTATGGCTACACCTTC.

The chain combines TRBV5-1 with TRBJ1-2, with 7 nucleotides matching TRBD1. The germline V gene has CDR1 SGHRS and CDR2 YFSETQ. CDR3 size: 11 residues. Trimming took 4 bases from V and 13 from J; bases not matched to a gene: 7. CDR3 nucleotides: TGCGCCAGCAGCATCGGGACAGATCTCACCTTC. It is translated as CASSIGTDLTF.

This rearrangement joins TRBV28 to TRBJ2-5; TRBD1 is a possible D gene (6 bases). This CDR3 comprises 13 residues. V was cut by 5 bases and J by 9 bases, with 16 bases left in between. The V gene's germline CDR1 is MDHEN and CDR2 SYDVKM. CDR3: CASSRTALRAQYF. In nucleotides, the CDR3 is TGTGCCAGCAGTCGGACAGCCCTTCGGGCCCAGTACTTC.

The chain employs TRBV7-9 and TRBJ1-4; possible D gene TRBD1, 6 bases. Trimming took off 4 bases at V and 5 bases at J, with 17 bases between the two ends. The CDR3 length is 16 residues. The germline V gene encodes CDR1 SEHNR and CDR2 FQNEAQ (reference sequence). The CDR3 DNA is TGTGCCAGCAGCTCACCCCGACAGGCAATAAATGAAAAACTGTTTTTT. Amino acid sequence: CASSSPRQAINEKLFF.

This chain joins TRBV6-6 and TRBJ2-7; tentatively, D is TRBD1 or TRBD2 (5 bases each). V was clipped by 0 bases and J by 3 bases, with 15 bases between them. This CDR3 is 16 amino acids long. From germline, CDR1 is MNHNY and CDR2 SVGAGI (reference sequence). The CDR3 nucleotides read TGTGCCAGCAGTTACTCCCCCCCGGGGCCCCTCTACGAGCAGTACTTC. It specifies CASSYSPPGPLYEQYF.

This sequence joins TRBV9 and TRBJ2-1; possible D gene TRBD2, 5 bases. V was trimmed by 0 bases and J by 8 bases, leaving 18 bases between them. CDR1 is SGDLS, CDR2 YYNGEE, per germline. The CDR3 is 16 residues long. Here the CDR3 reads CASSVGSAGGRDEQFF. In DNA, the CDR3 is TGTGCCAGCAGCGTAGGTAGCGCCGGCGGTAGGGATGAGCAGTTCTTC.

The chain recombines TRBV4-1 with TRBJ2-2; D gene uncertain. The CDR3 consists of 13 residues. V dropped 1 base and J dropped 3 bases, with 3 bases sitting between them. CDR1 and CDR2 from the germline V gene are MGHRA and YSYEKL. This CDR3 is CASSQAYTGELFF. The CDR3 DNA is TGCGCCAGCAGCCAAGCTTACACCGGGGAGCTGTTTTTT.

The chain is built from TRBV25-1 and TRBJ2-2; 11 positions agree with TRBD2. Trimming took 3 bases from V and 3 from J; bases not matched to a gene: 9. Germline values: CDR1 MGHDK, CDR2 SYGVNS. This CDR3 comprises 18 residues. The CDR3 protein is CASSDRFLAGGYTGELFF. CDR3 sequence (DNA): TGTGCCAGCAGTGACCGCTTTCTAGCGGGGGGCTACACCGGGGAGCTGTTTTTT.

The chain employs TRBV27 and TRBJ2-5; D ambiguous. Germline CDR1 MNHEY, CDR2 SMNVEV (reference sequence). This CDR3 is 15 amino acids long. V was cut by 7 bases and J by 1 base, with 16 bases left in between. The CDR3 reads CASTPSPWGQETQYF. CDR3 coding DNA: TGTGCCAGCACCCCGTCCCCCTGGGGCCAAGAGACCCAGTACTTC.

This chain uses TRBV6-4 with TRBJ2-7; D possibly corresponds to TRBD2 (6 bases). The CDR3 has 17 amino acids. V lost 3 bases and J 2 bases, leaving 20 bases between the germline ends. Germline loops: CDR1 MRHNA, CDR2 SNTAGT. CDR3 nucleotides: TGTGCCAGCAGTGATTTATACCGGGACTCTCTTCCCTACGAGCAGTACTTC. It codes for CASSDLYRDSLPYEQYF.

The rearrangement links TRBV6-6 to TRBJ1-5; 10 nucleotides align to TRBD1. Germline V gene lookup returns CDR1 MNHNY and CDR2 SVGAGI (reference sequence). Losses at the gene ends were 5 bases for V and 4 bases for J; bases not matched to a gene: 8. This CDR3 is built from 16 residues. CDR3 protein: CASSREGQGMNQPQHF. For the CDR3, the DNA is TGTGCCAGCAGTCGAGAGGGACAGGGGATGAATCAGCCCCAGCATTTT.

The chain links TRBV6-2 or TRBV6-3 to TRBJ1-2; 10 nucleotides line up with TRBD1. This CDR3 has 15 amino acids. The germline CDR1 and CDR2 sequences are MNHEY and SVGEGT. Trimming took 5 bases from V and 2 from J; bases not matched to a gene: 5. This CDR3 reads CASSPPGQGNYGYTF. The CDR3 nucleotides read TGTGCCAGCAGTCCGCCGGGACAGGGGAACTATGGCTACACCTTC.

The chain links TRBV28 to TRBJ2-5, with unresolved D. Germline loops: CDR1 MDHEN, CDR2 SYDVKM. V gave up 3 bases and J gave up 2 bases, with 10 bases separating them. The CDR3 is 14 amino acids. The CDR3 loop is CASSFQQIQETQYF. The CDR3 DNA follows: TGTGCCAGCAGTTTCCAACAGATACAAGAGACCCAGTACTTC.

J is TRBJ2-4 and V is TRBV9, with a possible D match to TRBD2 (6 bases). This CDR3 is built from 15 residues. Deletions cut 3 bases from V and 0 bases from J, with 10 bases between. Per the germline V gene, CDR1 is SGDLS and CDR2 is YYNGEE. CDR3 DNA: TGTGCCAGCAGCGCGGGGGACCTAGCCAAAAACATTCAGTACTTC. This translates into CASSAGDLAKNIQYF.

The J gene is TRBJ1-2, the V gene TRBV6-1, with TRBD1 matching over 8 bases. The CDR3 contains 14 residues. Germline V CDR1 and CDR2: MNHNS, SASEGT. J gave up 8 bases and V 3 bases, and 8 bases lay outside the gene matches. The CDR3 sequence is CASSDLTGVGGYTF. The CDR3 DNA reads as TGTGCCAGCAGTGATCTGACAGGGGTAGGAGGCTACACCTTC.

This chain uses TRBV4-2 with TRBJ2-5; 10 nucleotides match TRBD2. CDR3 size: 17 residues. The J segment lost 5 bases and the V segment lost 0 bases, leaving 9 bases of the junction unmatched. CDR1 is LGHNA, CDR2 YNFKEQ, per germline. The DNA of the CDR3 is TGTGCCAGCAGCCAAGAAGTAGCGGGGGGCCACCGCGAGACCCAGTACTTC. It specifies CASSQEVAGGHRETQYF.

The chain links TRBV9 to TRBJ2-7; 7 bases are shared with TRBD1. From germline, CDR1 is SGDLS and CDR2 YYNGEE. The trim removed 3 bases at V and 4 bases at J, leaving 7 bases unmatched. The CDR3 sequence is 14 residues long. The CDR3 DNA reads TGTGCCAGCAGCGAGGGGCCAGGGGGTTACGAGCAGTACTTC. It codes for CASSEGPGGYEQYF.

The genes are TRBV2 and TRBJ1-2; TRBD1 aligns across 11 bases. The V and J ends lost 0 bases and 8 bases, in that order; junction bases with no gene match: 2. From germline, CDR1 is SNHLY and CDR2 FYNNEI. The CDR3 is made up of 14 amino acids. CDR3 sequence: CASSEAGQGVGYTF. The CDR3 DNA reads TGTGCCAGCAGTGAAGCGGGACAGGGGGTAGGCTACACCTTC.